The 10 T cell receptor beta chains below all came from one sample that was sequenced in a study of blood T cell repertoires in COVID-19 (dated by TCRdb to 2018 to 2021). Library generation was performed with the immunoSEQ multiplex PCR assay. TCRdb stores this immuneACCESS table with in-frame sequences only. Part of the clones is absent; in the studies checked, under half of the shortfall reflects unresolved V genes, and no reason is known for the rest. For this sample there are over 250,000 clones; about 89% appear just once. Roughly 9.8% of the sample is in the top ten clones. The sequencing sample was made of peripheral blood. The receptors were sampled from a man aged 35 to 55 who had recovered from COVID-19.

The genes are TRBV19 and TRBJ2-3, with 7 bases identical to TRBD2. Germline trimming cut 4 bases from V and 3 bases from J; bases unmatched to any gene: 10. Germline V lookup: CDR1 LNHDA, CDR2 SQIVND (reference sequence). The CDR3 is 16 amino acids. CDR3 residues: CASSTQEGGPTDTQYF. CDR3 nucleotides: TGTGCCAGTAGTACCCAGGAGGGAGGGCCAACAGATACGCAGTATTTT.

The rearrangement uses TRBV24-1 and TRBJ2-1; the match to TRBD1 covers 11 bases. V lost 5 bases, J lost 6 bases, and 8 bases stayed unmatched. The CDR3 totals 16 residues. The V gene's germline CDR1 is KGHDR and CDR2 SFDVKD. The chain's CDR3 is CATSGGGTGGSNEQFF. CDR3 in DNA: TGTGCCACCAGTGGCGGGGGGACAGGGGGAAGCAATGAGCAGTTCTTC.

V gene TRBV7-9 combines with J gene TRBJ2-1; 13 bases are a match to TRBD2. The CDR3 has 19 amino acids. The germline CDR1 and CDR2 sequences are SEHNR and FQNEAQ (reference sequence). Trimming at V came to 5 bases and at J to 3 bases, leaving 13 bases not matched to a gene. This CDR3 reads CASSHTTSGRASGYNEQFF. As DNA, the CDR3 is TGTGCCAGCAGCCATACTACTAGCGGGAGGGCCTCAGGCTACAATGAGCAGTTCTTC.

A note on this clone: The same CDR3 can be traced to other DNA sequences in this sample. V and J are TRBV4-3 and TRBJ1-1; no reliable D call. The CDR3 consists of 14 residues. Germline V gene lookup returns CDR1 LGHNA and CDR2 YSLEER. V was clipped by 0 bases and J by 4 bases, with 9 bases between them. CDR3 nucleotides: TGCGCCAGCAGCCAAGATGGGGAGGGCACTGAAGCTTTCTTT. As protein: CASSQDGEGTEAFF.

The V call is TRBV2, the J call TRBJ2-2; 14 bases are shared with TRBD2. Germline assignment: CDR1 SNHLY and CDR2 FYNNEI. Germline trimming cut 6 bases from V and 4 bases from J; bases unmatched to any gene: 4. The CDR3 is 16 residues long. The CDR3 protein is CASSETSGRATGELFF. Here the CDR3 DNA reads TGTGCCAGCAGCGAGACTAGCGGGAGGGCCACCGGGGAGCTGTTTTTT.

The J gene is TRBJ2-1, the V gene TRBV6-1; tentative D call: TRBD2 (5 bases). Trimming stripped 2 bases from V and 8 bases from J, with 13 bases between. The CDR3 is made up of 14 amino acids. The germline V gene has CDR1 MNHNS and CDR2 SASEGT. CDR3 in amino acids: CASSEMVGSDEQFF. The DNA of the CDR3 is TGTGCCAGCAGTGAAATGGTTGGGAGCGATGAGCAGTTCTTC.

The rearrangement uses TRBV7-2 and TRBJ2-1; a possible D gene is TRBD1 (6 bases). V was trimmed by 2 bases and J by 6 bases, leaving 20 bases between them. The germline V gene encodes CDR1 SGHTA and CDR2 FQGNSA. The CDR3 totals 17 residues. This chain's CDR3 is CASSLRGIGHRGNEQFF. CDR3 coding DNA: TGTGCCAGCAGCTTAAGGGGGATAGGACACAGAGGCAATGAGCAGTTCTTC.

The rearrangement links TRBV19 to TRBJ2-5; 7 nucleotides line up with TRBD1. The CDR3 loop spans 13 amino acids. V dropped 9 bases and J dropped 5; count of bases not matched to a gene: 9. The germline V gene has CDR1 LNHDA and CDR2 SQIVND (reference sequence). Written as DNA, the CDR3 is TGTGCCAGCCTAGACAGGGATAGGGAGACCCAGTACTTC. This translates into CASLDRDRETQYF.

This clone was counted a single time. CDR3 residues: CASSPLAAKTYNEQFF. DNA for the CDR3: TGTGCCAGCAGCCCCCTCGCGGCTAAAACTTACAATGAGCAGTTCTTC. V gene TRBV7-2 combines with J gene TRBJ2-1, with unresolved D. V gave up 5 bases and J gave up 4 bases, with 18 bases separating them. Germline V lookup: CDR1 SGHTA, CDR2 FQGNSA. CDR3 length: 16 residues.

The chain uses TRBV27 and TRBJ1-1; D possibly corresponds to TRBD1 (5 bases). This CDR3 has 19 amino acids. Germline CDR1 is MNHEY and CDR2 is SMNVEV (reference sequence). The germline V and J ends were trimmed by 11 bases and 1 base, with 32 bases remaining between them. CDR3 coding DNA: TGTGCCGCAAAGTCTACCGCCGGCAGTGGGCGGGGGAAGAACACTGAAGCTTTCTTT. Protein: CAAKSTAGSGRGKNTEAFF.